The clone carrying this T cell receptor beta chain was counted ten times or more. Per germline, CDR1 SEHNR and CDR2 FQNEAQ (reference sequence). The CDR3 loop spans 12 amino acids. The V gene lost 6 bases and the J gene lost 9 bases, with 12 bases spanning the gap. Molecular barcoded adaptors covering alpha/delta and beta/gamma chains were used on approximately 440 ng RNA. Using its own MiXCR run on the reads, TCRdb lists one record per CDR3 protein. Of some 39,000 distinct CDR3 sequences listed, 11% to 15% are singletons. The data were taken from a study of read filtering for tumor transcriptome and immune sequencing.

The chain recombines TRBV7-9 with TRBJ2-1; D remains unclear. Sequenced input: a population of CD138-negative cells sorted from bone marrow. The clonotype comes from a donor at least 40 years old with multiple myeloma. The CDR3 sequence is CASSPSGTEQFF. CDR3 bases: TGTGCCAGCAGTCCTTCAGGAACTGAGCAGTTCTTC.